The rows below give T cell receptor beta chains drawn from one sample of a study of blood T cell repertoires in COVID-19. Assay used: immunoSEQ multiplex PCR; TCRdb lists only in-frame clones, some missing. Of 170,000 or so clones in the sample, 80% to 85% were seen once. The material sequenced was peripheral blood. These receptors originate from an older woman with COVID-19, enrolled during active disease. The CDR3 runs from the conserved cysteine through the conserved F or W. Fields, in order: J gene, V gene, clone size, D gene, CDR3 protein, CDR3 DNA. A D gene is named only where the DNA matches it firmly. The listing skips clone size in some rows; elsewhere it reads once, few, many or a size class.

J: TRBJ1-1
V: TRBV18
size: -
D: -
CDR3: CASSPPVLTEAFF
DNA: TGTGCCAGCTCACCACCTGTGTTAACTGAAGCTTTCTTT

J: TRBJ2-3
V: TRBV27
size: -
D: TRBD2
CDR3: CASSFRILAASPDTQYF
DNA: TGTGCCAGCAGTTTCCGGATACTAGCGGCAAGTCCAGATACGCAGTATTTT

J: TRBJ2-7
V: TRBV7-9
size: few
D: -
CDR3: CASSLAEFPGEQYF
DNA: TGTGCCAGCAGCTTAGCAGAGTTCCCAGGGGAGCAGTACTTC

J: TRBJ1-1
V: TRBV30
size: few
D: -
CDR3: CAWSLYRGEAFF
DNA: TGTGCCTGGAGCCTTTATCGGGGAGAAGCTTTCTTT

J: TRBJ1-1
V: TRBV5-6
size: few
D: TRBD1
CDR3: CASSFRQGTEEAFF
DNA: TGTGCCAGCAGCTTTCGACAGGGAACCGAAGAAGCTTTCTTT

J: TRBJ2-7
V: TRBV19
size: -
D: TRBD1
CDR3: CASSMLPGQSPYEQYF
DNA: TGTGCCAGTAGTATGCTACCGGGACAGTCGCCCTACGAGCAGTACTTC

J: TRBJ1-1
V: TRBV5-1
size: -
D: TRBD1
CDR3: CASSQTGGNTEAFF
DNA: TGCGCCAGCAGCCAAACAGGGGGGAACACTGAAGCTTTCTTT

J: TRBJ1-1
V: TRBV30
size: -
D: -
CDR3: CAWSPRGAGDAFF
DNA: TGTGCCTGGAGTCCCCGGGGGGCAGGGGACGCTTTCTTT

J: TRBJ2-1
V: TRBV24-1
size: -
D: -
CDR3: CATSDSRGPRGNEQFF
DNA: TGTGCCACCAGTGATTCCAGGGGCCCTAGGGGGAATGAGCAGTTCTTC

J: TRBJ1-6
V: TRBV2
size: -
D: -
CDR3: CASSESSYNSPLHF
DNA: TGTGCCAGCAGTGAGAGCTCCTATAATTCACCCCTCCACTTT

J: TRBJ2-1
V: TRBV21-1
size: -
D: -
CDR3: CASSNSSGSGYNEQFF
DNA: TGTGCCAGCAGCAATTCTAGCGGGAGTGGGTACAATGAGCAGTTCTTC

J: TRBJ2-1
V: TRBV24-1
size: -
D: -
CDR3: CATSELQGTCSYNEQFF
DNA: TGTGCCACCAGTGAATTACAGGGAACCTGCTCCTACAATGAGCAGTTCTTC

J: TRBJ2-7
V: TRBV2
size: many
D: TRBD2
CDR3: CAGGWRENDEQYF
DNA: TGTGCCGGTGGATGGCGGGAGAACGACGAGCAGTACTTC

J: TRBJ2-1
V: TRBV5-4
size: -
D: -
CDR3: CASSLISWGDNEQFF
DNA: TGTGCCAGCAGCTTAATCAGCTGGGGGGACAATGAGCAGTTCTTC

J: TRBJ1-1
V: TRBV2
size: -
D: -
CDR3: CASSEGANTEAFF
DNA: TGTGCCAGCAGTGAAGGGGCGAACACTGAAGCTTTCTTT

J: TRBJ2-1
V: TRBV5-1
size: once
D: -
CDR3: CASSLNRISYNEQFF
DNA: TGCGCCAGCAGCTTAAACAGGATCTCCTACAATGAGCAGTTCTTC

J: TRBJ1-5
V: TRBV9
size: -
D: TRBD1
CDR3: CASARTGTNQPQHF
DNA: TGTGCCAGCGCCCGGACAGGGACGAATCAGCCCCAGCATTTT

J: TRBJ1-5
V: TRBV10-3
size: -
D: -
CDR3: CAISRDRLGNQPQHF
DNA: TGTGCCATCAGTCGCGACAGGCTAGGCAATCAGCCCCAGCATTTT

J: TRBJ2-1
V: TRBV24-1
size: -
D: TRBD2
CDR3: CATSDPRLADSYNEQFF
DNA: TGTGCCACCAGTGATCCGCGACTAGCGGACTCCTACAATGAGCAGTTCTTC

J: TRBJ1-5
V: TRBV27
size: -
D: TRBD1
CDR3: CASSSGQWNQPQHF
DNA: TGTGCCAGCAGTTCGGGACAGTGGAATCAGCCCCAGCATTTT

J: TRBJ2-6
V: TRBV7-2
size: -
D: -
CDR3: CASSLEHSGANVLTF
DNA: TGTGCCAGCAGCTTAGAACACTCTGGGGCCAACGTCCTGACTTTC

J: TRBJ2-7
V: TRBV28
size: -
D: -
CDR3: CASIRFPGNYEQYF
DNA: TGTGCCAGCATAAGATTCCCAGGTAACTACGAGCAGTACTTC

J: TRBJ2-7
V: TRBV18
size: -
D: TRBD1
CDR3: CASSPGTGRREQYF
DNA: TGTGCCAGCTCACCTGGGACAGGTCGAAGGGAGCAGTACTTC

J: TRBJ2-6
V: TRBV4-1
size: -
D: -
CDR3: CASSQEGGNTGANVLTF
DNA: TGCGCCAGCAGCCAAGAAGGAGGGAATACTGGGGCCAACGTCCTGACTTTC

J: TRBJ2-5
V: TRBV4-3
size: -
D: -
CDR3: CASSQDTRSETQYF
DNA: TGCGCCAGCAGCCAAGATACACGCTCAGAGACCCAGTACTTC

J: TRBJ2-2
V: TRBV6-1
size: once
D: TRBD2
CDR3: CASSEHAAGGRDTGELFF
DNA: TGTGCCAGCAGTGAACATGCAGCAGGAGGGAGGGACACCGGGGAGCTGTTTTTT

J: TRBJ1-5
V: TRBV15
size: -
D: -
CDR3: CATSSRGGNEQPQHF
DNA: TGTGCCACCAGCAGCCGAGGTGGCAATGAACAGCCCCAGCATTTT

J: TRBJ2-1
V: TRBV5-1
size: -
D: TRBD1
CDR3: CASTTGTGGGNEQFF
DNA: TGCGCCAGCACAACCGGGACAGGAGGGGGCAATGAGCAGTTCTTC

J: TRBJ1-4
V: TRBV30
size: -
D: -
CDR3: CAWRRGFNEKLFF
DNA: TGTGCCTGGAGAAGGGGGTTTAATGAAAAACTGTTTTTT

J: TRBJ2-7
V: TRBV5-1
size: -
D: TRBD1
CDR3: CASSLAGQAPYEQYF
DNA: TGCGCCAGCAGCTTGGCGGGACAGGCCCCTTACGAGCAGTACTTC

J: TRBJ2-7
V: TRBV19
size: -
D: -
CDR3: CASSIRPGDEQYF
DNA: TGTGCCAGTAGTATACGGCCGGGGGACGAGCAGTACTTC

J: TRBJ2-2
V: TRBV10-3
size: -
D: TRBD2
CDR3: CATLSGSTGELFF
DNA: TGTGCCACCCTTAGCGGGTCCACCGGGGAGCTGTTTTTT

J: TRBJ2-3
V: TRBV9
size: -
D: -
CDR3: CASSEGADGGIGADTQYF
DNA: TGTGCCAGCAGCGAGGGGGCAGACGGCGGGATAGGCGCAGATACGCAGTATTTT

J: TRBJ2-1
V: TRBV27
size: few
D: TRBD2
CDR3: CASSVRGLAGGRVGNEQFF
DNA: TGTGCCAGCAGTGTCAGGGGACTAGCGGGGGGCCGTGTGGGCAATGAGCAGTTCTTC

J: TRBJ2-3
V: TRBV15
size: -
D: -
CDR3: CATSRDRGLRPPTDTQYF
DNA: TGTGCCACCAGCAGAGATAGGGGACTCCGACCTCCCACAGATACGCAGTATTTT

J: TRBJ2-7
V: TRBV9
size: -
D: TRBD1
CDR3: CASSPGMGQAGEQYF
DNA: TGTGCCAGCAGCCCCGGCATGGGACAGGCTGGCGAGCAGTACTTC

J: TRBJ2-7
V: TRBV2
size: -
D: TRBD1
CDR3: CASRGGQGRYEQYF
DNA: TGTGCCAGCAGAGGAGGACAGGGAAGGTACGAGCAGTACTTC

J: TRBJ2-3
V: TRBV6-6
size: -
D: TRBD2
CDR3: CASSTPLAGVTDTQYF
DNA: TGTGCCAGCAGTACCCCATTAGCGGGAGTCACAGATACGCAGTATTTT

J: TRBJ1-1
V: TRBV19
size: -
D: -
CDR3: CASRTSGHPEAFF
DNA: TGTGCCAGTAGGACCTCCGGACACCCTGAAGCTTTCTTT

J: TRBJ2-2
V: TRBV5-1
size: -
D: -
CDR3: CASGEGLYTGELFF
DNA: TGCGCCAGCGGGGAAGGACTTTATACCGGGGAGCTGTTTTTT

J: TRBJ2-3
V: TRBV11-3
size: -
D: -
CDR3: CASSLGQLSTDTQYF
DNA: TGTGCCAGCAGTTTGGGACAACTTAGCACAGATACGCAGTATTTT

J: TRBJ1-2
V: TRBV18
size: -
D: -
CDR3: CASSPGAWDNNYGYTF
DNA: TGTGCCAGCTCACCGGGGGCATGGGACAATAACTATGGCTACACCTTC

J: TRBJ1-2
V: TRBV27
size: -
D: TRBD1
CDR3: CASSAWGQEYYGYTF
DNA: TGTGCCAGCTCAGCCTGGGGACAGGAATACTATGGCTACACCTTC

J: TRBJ1-2
V: TRBV7-8
size: -
D: -
CDR3: CASSLTSGNYGYTF
DNA: TGTGCCAGCAGCTTAACGTCGGGTAACTATGGCTACACCTTC

J: TRBJ2-2
V: TRBV5-1
size: once
D: -
CDR3: CASSSLGGTGELFF
DNA: TGCGCCAGCAGCTCCCTCGGGGGTACCGGGGAGCTGTTTTTT

J: TRBJ2-5
V: TRBV27
size: -
D: TRBD2
CDR3: CASSLSVVSSSGIRETQYF
DNA: TGTGCCAGCAGTTTATCGGTGGTTAGCTCTAGCGGGATAAGGGAGACCCAGTACTTC

J: TRBJ1-3
V: TRBV30
size: few
D: TRBD1
CDR3: CARSLPRTGGVTIYF
DNA: TGTGCCCGCAGTCTCCCCAGGACAGGGGGCGTCACCATATATTTT

J: TRBJ1-4
V: TRBV3-1/TRBV3-2
size: few
D: TRBD1
CDR3: CASSPSGTGGEKLFF
DNA: TGTGCCAGCAGCCCCTCCGGGACAGGGGGTGAAAAACTGTTTTTT

J: TRBJ1-1
V: TRBV7-9
size: few
D: -
CDR3: CASSQRDSGTEAFF
DNA: TGTGCCAGCAGCCAAAGGGACTCCGGCACTGAAGCTTTCTTT

J: TRBJ2-1
V: TRBV7-3
size: -
D: TRBD1
CDR3: CASSLDRASEQFF
DNA: TGTGCCAGCAGCTTAGACAGGGCGAGTGAGCAGTTCTTC

J: TRBJ1-2
V: TRBV7-2
size: -
D: -
CDR3: CASSQSQGPIYGYTF
DNA: TGTGCCAGCAGCCAGAGTCAGGGCCCTATCTATGGCTACACCTTC